The 14 T cell receptor beta chains reported below all come from one sample, sequenced in a study of shared clonotypes between healthy human individuals. Measured with immunoSEQ multiplex PCR; TCRdb has only the in-frame clones, and not every one. Among about 580,000 clones listed, nearly 98% were seen once. Selected positively for CCR7 and CD45RO-negative, naive CD8 cells excluded terminally differentiated effector memory CD45RA+ cells. Sequencing was performed on naive CD8+ T cells sorted from blood. All receptors come from a man aged 25 to 40 in good health.

The chain links TRBV29-1 to TRBJ2-7; TRBD2 aligns across 7 bases. V shed 0 bases, J shed 2 bases, and the junction held 4 bases outside the gene matches. The CDR3 has 14 amino acids. Germline lookup yields CDR1 SQVTM and CDR2 ANQGSEA. CDR3 sequence (DNA): TGCAGCGTTGAAGATCGTGGGGGGGCCTACGAGCAGTACTTC. Translation gives CSVEDRGGAYEQYF.

The chain carries TRBV7-2 and TRBJ2-7; 7 bases line up with TRBD1. The CDR3 has 16 amino acids. Looked up from germline, CDR1 is SGHTA and CDR2 is FQGNSA. The trim removed 2 bases at V and 0 bases at J, leaving 7 bases unmatched. CDR3 sequence (DNA): TGTGCCAGCAGCTTATTTCTGGACAGGCCCTCCTACGAGCAGTACTTC. Translating gives CASSLFLDRPSYEQYF.

The gene calls are TRBV28 and TRBJ1-4; TRBD1 might be the D (5 bases). Trimming cost V 5 bases and J 4 bases, with 14 bases left between them. This CDR3 is built from 15 residues. Germline loops: CDR1 MDHEN, CDR2 SYDVKM. DNA of the CDR3: TGTGCCAGCAGTGGCGAACAGGCGCTTAATGAAAAACTGTTTTTT. Translating gives CASSGEQALNEKLFF.

This clone was picked up one time. The chain has TRBV13 and TRBJ2-2, with D maybe TRBD2 (7 bases). V was trimmed by 5 bases and J by 4 bases, leaving 14 bases between them. Germline CDR1 is PRHDT and CDR2 is FYEKMQ (reference sequence). There are 15 residues in the CDR3. As DNA, the CDR3 is TGTGCCAGCAGCCCGCGGGGGCATAGCACCGGGGAGCTGTTTTTT. It yields the protein CASSPRGHSTGELFF.

The V and J genes are TRBV27 and TRBJ2-7; 9 bases line up with TRBD2. Germline assignment: CDR1 MNHEY and CDR2 SMNVEV (reference sequence). With 2 bases clipped from V and 6 bases from J, the junction kept 11 bases outside the gene matches. This CDR3 region has 16 residues. The CDR3 DNA follows: TGTGCCAGCAGTTTAGGGGGTAGCGGGAGCCTCCTCGAGCAGTACTTC. Residues: CASSLGGSGSLLEQYF.

The chain is built from TRBV4-3 and TRBJ1-4; D might be TRBD1 (5 bases). This CDR3 region has 17 residues. V was trimmed by 1 base and J by 0 bases, leaving 12 bases between them. CDR1 LGHNA and CDR2 YSLEER come from the germline V gene. The CDR3 coding sequence is TGCGCCAGCAGCCAAGGACAGTTGGGAGCAACTAATGAAAAACTGTTTTTT. This sequence encodes CASSQGQLGATNEKLFF.

The chain recombines TRBV4-1 with TRBJ2-7, with D unclear. V was trimmed by 4 bases and J by 1 base, leaving 11 bases between them. This CDR3 spans 14 amino acids. CDR1 is MGHRA and CDR2 is YSYEKL in the germline V gene. The chain's CDR3 is CASSLRQQSYEQYF. For the CDR3, the DNA is TGCGCCAGCAGCCTCCGCCAGCAGTCCTACGAGCAGTACTTC.

J is TRBJ1-1 and V is TRBV10-3; TRBD1 aligns across 12 bases. V gave up 6 bases and J gave up 3 bases; unmatched junction bases: 5. The germline V gene encodes CDR1 ENHRY and CDR2 SYGVKD. The CDR3 totals 15 residues. DNA of the CDR3: TGTGCCATCAGGAGGGACAGGGGGCTAGACACTGAAGCTTTCTTT. It translates to CAIRRDRGLDTEAFF.

The rearrangement joins TRBV9 to TRBJ1-1; a possible D gene is TRBD1 (5 bases). Trimming left V 0 bases short and J 3 bases short, with 9 bases between. Germline lookup yields CDR1 SGDLS and CDR2 YYNGEE. This CDR3 is 14 amino acids long. CDR3 protein: CASSVVRDHTEAFF. The CDR3 DNA follows: TGTGCCAGCAGCGTAGTCAGGGATCACACTGAAGCTTTCTTT. Using reference TRBV9 and TRBJ1-1 for the parts outside the CDR3, the full variable domain is DSGVTQTPKHLITATGQRVTLRCSPRSGDLSVYWYQQSLDQGLQFLIQYYNGEERAKGNILERFSAQQFPDLHSELNLSSLELGDSALYFCASSVVRDHTEAFFGQGTRLTVV.

As concerns this clone: The sample has other DNA sequences that encode this CDR3 too. The chain combines TRBV28 with TRBJ1-1; D is ambiguous. Germline CDR1 MDHEN, CDR2 SYDVKM. The CDR3 is 13 amino acids. V dropped 3 bases and J dropped 0 bases, with 5 bases sitting between them. Here the CDR3 DNA reads TGTGCCAGCAGTTTCAACTTGAACACTGAAGCTTTCTTT. This encodes CASSFNLNTEAFF.

This clone was found once. J is TRBJ2-7 and V is TRBV29-1, with D maybe TRBD2 (5 bases). Germline-derived CDR1 and CDR2 are SQVTM and ANQGSEA. This CDR3 spans 12 amino acids. The CDR3 sequence is CSTRENSYEQYF. The CDR3 region has the DNA TGCAGTACGAGGGAAAACTCCTACGAGCAGTACTTC.

V gene TRBV4-3 combines with J gene TRBJ2-2; D may be TRBD2 (6 bases). The CDR3 covers 15 residues. Deletions cut 4 bases from V and 4 bases from J, with 13 bases between. CDR1 is LGHNA, CDR2 YSLEER, per germline. CDR3 sequence: CASSPALARTGELFF. The CDR3 nucleotides are TGCGCCAGCAGCCCGGCACTAGCTCGCACCGGGGAGCTGTTTTTT.

The CDR3 protein is CASSPGPNEKLFF. DNA of the CDR3: TGTGCCAGCAGCCCGGGGCCTAATGAAAAACTGTTTTTT. This sequence joins TRBV5-4 and TRBJ1-4; possible D gene TRBD1, 5 bases. CDR1 and CDR2 (germline): SGHNT, YYREEE (reference sequence). Trimming left V 4 bases short and J 3 bases short, with 7 bases between. This CDR3 has 13 residues. Together with reference TRBV5-4 and TRBJ1-4, the CDR3 gives the full variable domain: ETGVTQSPTHLIKTRGQQVTLRCSSQSGHNTVSWYQQALGQGPQFIFQYYREEENGRGNFPPRFSGLQFPNYSSELNVNALELDDSALYLCASSPGPNEKLFFGSGTQLSVL.

The V and J genes are TRBV2 and TRBJ2-5, with 7 bases aligning to TRBD1. In germline, CDR1 is SNHLY, CDR2 FYNNEI. The CDR3 has 14 amino acids. With V trimmed by 7 bases and J by 1 base, 6 bases remained unmatched. The chain's CDR3 is CASTTQGSQETQYF. The CDR3, as DNA: TGTGCCAGCACAACACAGGGGTCCCAAGAGACCCAGTACTTC.